This paragraph covers one TCR beta chain sequence. Sequencing of TCR beta was carried out in blood CD8+ and CD4+ T cells. This record belongs to a study of CD8 T cells in Susac syndrome. Germline values: CDR1 SNHLY, CDR2 FYNNEI. This CDR3 contains 13 residues. Trimming took 7 bases from V and 7 from J; bases not matched to a gene: 4. RNA was extracted with the RNeasy kit, and a quantity of about 0.45 to 1 ug was reverse transcribed using random hexamers. TCRdb reprocessed the immunoSEQ multiplex PCR reads with MiXCR, giving one entry per CDR3 protein. The sample shows 100,000 to 150,000 distinct CDR3 sequences, around 94% of them seen only once.

The receptor was derived from a human donor in good health. Source material: CD4+ T cells from PBMCs. The V call is TRBV2, the J call TRBJ2-1, with 10 positions matching TRBD2. In DNA, the CDR3 is TGTGCCAGCATCATGACTAGCGGGAATGAGCAGTTCTTC. It codes for CASIMTSGNEQFF.